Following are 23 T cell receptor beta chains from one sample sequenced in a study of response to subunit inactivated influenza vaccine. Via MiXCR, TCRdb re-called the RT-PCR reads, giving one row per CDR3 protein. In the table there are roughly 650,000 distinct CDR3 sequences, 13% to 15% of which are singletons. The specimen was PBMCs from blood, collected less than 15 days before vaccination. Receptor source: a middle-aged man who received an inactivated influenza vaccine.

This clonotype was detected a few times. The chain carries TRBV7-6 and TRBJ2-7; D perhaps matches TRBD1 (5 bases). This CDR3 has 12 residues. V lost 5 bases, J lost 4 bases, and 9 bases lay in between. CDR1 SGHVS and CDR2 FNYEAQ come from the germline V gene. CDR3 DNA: TGTGCCAGCAGCCCAAAGGGGTACGAGCAGTACTTC. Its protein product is CASSPKGYEQYF.

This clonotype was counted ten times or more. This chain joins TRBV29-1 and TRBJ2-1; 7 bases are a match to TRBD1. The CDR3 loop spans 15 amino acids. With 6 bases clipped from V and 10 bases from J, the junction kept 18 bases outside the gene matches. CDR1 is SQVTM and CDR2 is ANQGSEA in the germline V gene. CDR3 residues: CSVVPGGQVQGEQFF. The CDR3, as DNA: TGCAGCGTCGTCCCGGGCGGACAGGTTCAGGGGGAGCAGTTCTTC.

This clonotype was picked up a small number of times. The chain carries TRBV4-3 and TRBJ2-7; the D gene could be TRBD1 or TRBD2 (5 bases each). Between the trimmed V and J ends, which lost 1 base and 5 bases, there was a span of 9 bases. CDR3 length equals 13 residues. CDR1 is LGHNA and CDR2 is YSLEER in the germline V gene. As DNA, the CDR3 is TGCGCCAGCAGCCAAGCTATGGGGGACGAGCAGTACTTC. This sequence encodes CASSQAMGDEQYF.

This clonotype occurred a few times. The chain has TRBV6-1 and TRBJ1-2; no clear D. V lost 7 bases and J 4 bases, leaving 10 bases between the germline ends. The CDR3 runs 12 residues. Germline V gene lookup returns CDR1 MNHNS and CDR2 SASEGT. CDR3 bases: TGTGCCAGCACCTCACATCGCTATGGCTACACCTTC. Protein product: CASTSHRYGYTF.

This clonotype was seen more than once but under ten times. The CDR3 protein is CASSSYLRGRSYEQYF. In DNA form, the CDR3 reads TGCGCCAGCAGCTCATACCTCAGGGGACGCTCCTACGAGCAGTACTTC. The chain has TRBV5-1 and TRBJ2-7; perhaps TRBD1 as D (6 bases). V was pared by 3 bases and J by 0 bases, with 16 bases between. Germline V CDR1 and CDR2: SGHRS, YFSETQ. This CDR3 is built from 16 residues.

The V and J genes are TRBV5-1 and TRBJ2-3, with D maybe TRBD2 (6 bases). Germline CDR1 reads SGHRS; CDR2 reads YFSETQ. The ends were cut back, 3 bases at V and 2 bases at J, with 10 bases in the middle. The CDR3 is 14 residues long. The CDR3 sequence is CASSSGGVTDTQYF. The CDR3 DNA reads TGCGCCAGCAGCTCAGGCGGGGTCACAGATACGCAGTATTTT.

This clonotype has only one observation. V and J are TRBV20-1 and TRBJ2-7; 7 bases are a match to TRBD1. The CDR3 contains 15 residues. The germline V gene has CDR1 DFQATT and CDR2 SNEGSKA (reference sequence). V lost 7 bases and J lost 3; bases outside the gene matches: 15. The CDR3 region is CSGLAPDRDIYEQYF. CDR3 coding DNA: TGCAGTGGCCTTGCCCCCGACAGGGACATCTACGAGCAGTACTTC.

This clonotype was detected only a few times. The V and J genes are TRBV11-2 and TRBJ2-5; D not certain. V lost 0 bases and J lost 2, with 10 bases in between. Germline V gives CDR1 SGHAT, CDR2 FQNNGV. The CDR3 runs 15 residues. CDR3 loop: CASSLEWSLQETQYF. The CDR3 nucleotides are TGTGCCAGCAGCTTAGAGTGGAGTTTACAAGAGACCCAGTACTTC.

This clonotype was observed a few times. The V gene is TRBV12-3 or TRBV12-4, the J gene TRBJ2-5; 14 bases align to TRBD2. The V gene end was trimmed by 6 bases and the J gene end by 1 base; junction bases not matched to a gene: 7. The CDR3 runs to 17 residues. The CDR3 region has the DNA TGTGCCAGCAGCCGTGGGACTAGCGGGGGCCCCCAAGAGACCCAGTACTTC. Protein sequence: CASSRGTSGGPQETQYF.

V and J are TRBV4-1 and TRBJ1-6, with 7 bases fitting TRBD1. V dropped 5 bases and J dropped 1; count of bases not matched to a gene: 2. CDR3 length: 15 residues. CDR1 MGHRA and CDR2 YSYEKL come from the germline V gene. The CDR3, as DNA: TGCGCCAGCAGCGGCAGGGGGTCCTATAATTCACCCCTCCACTTT. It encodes CASSGRGSYNSPLHF.

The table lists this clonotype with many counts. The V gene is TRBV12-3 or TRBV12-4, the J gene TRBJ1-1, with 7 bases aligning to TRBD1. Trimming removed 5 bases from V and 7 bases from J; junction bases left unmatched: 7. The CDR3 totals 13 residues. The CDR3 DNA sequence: TGTGCCAGCAGTCCTGGGACAGTTGGTGAAGCTTTCTTT. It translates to CASSPGTVGEAFF.

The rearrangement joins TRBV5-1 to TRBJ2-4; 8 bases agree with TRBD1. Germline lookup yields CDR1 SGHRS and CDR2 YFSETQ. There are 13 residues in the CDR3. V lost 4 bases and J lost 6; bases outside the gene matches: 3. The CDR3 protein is CASSADRVNIQYF. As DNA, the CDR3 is TGCGCCAGCAGCGCGGACAGGGTAAACATTCAGTACTTC.

This CDR3 is CASSLDVAGTNYGYTF. In nucleotides, the CDR3 is TGTGCCAGCAGCTTAGATGTTGCGGGGACTAACTATGGCTACACCTTC. The genes are TRBV11-2 and TRBJ1-2; no definite D call. Germline-derived CDR1 and CDR2 are SGHAT and FQNNGV. The CDR3 loop spans 16 amino acids. Deletions cut 0 bases from V and 0 bases from J, with 11 bases between.

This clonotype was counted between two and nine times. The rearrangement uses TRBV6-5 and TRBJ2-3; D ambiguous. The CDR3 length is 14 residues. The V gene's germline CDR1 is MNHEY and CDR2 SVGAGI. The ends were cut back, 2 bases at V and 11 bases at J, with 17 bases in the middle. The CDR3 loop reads CASSYVGAPGEQYF. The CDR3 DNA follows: TGTGCCAGCAGTTACGTCGGAGCGCCCGGCGAGCAGTATTTT.

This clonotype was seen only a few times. This CDR3 reads CSARVQGVNTGELFF. CDR3 in DNA: TGCAGTGCTAGGGTACAGGGGGTTAACACCGGGGAGCTGTTTTTT. The chain joins TRBV20-1 to TRBJ2-2; TRBD1 aligns across 8 bases. After removal of 3 bases from V and 2 bases from J, the junction contained 5 bases not matched to a gene. CDR3 length: 15 amino acids. Germline V lookup: CDR1 DFQATT, CDR2 SNEGSKA (reference sequence).

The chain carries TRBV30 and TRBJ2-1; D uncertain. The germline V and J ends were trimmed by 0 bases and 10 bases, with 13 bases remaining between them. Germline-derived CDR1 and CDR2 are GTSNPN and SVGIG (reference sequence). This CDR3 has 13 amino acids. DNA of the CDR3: TGTGCCTGGAGTGTTGCCGGGTCGGGCGAGCAGTTCTTC. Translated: CAWSVAGSGEQFF.

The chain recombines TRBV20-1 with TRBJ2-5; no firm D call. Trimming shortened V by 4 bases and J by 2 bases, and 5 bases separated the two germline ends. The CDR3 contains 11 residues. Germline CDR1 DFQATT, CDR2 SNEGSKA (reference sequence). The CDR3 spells CSATLQETQYF. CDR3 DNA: TGCAGTGCTACCCTTCAAGAGACCCAGTACTTC.

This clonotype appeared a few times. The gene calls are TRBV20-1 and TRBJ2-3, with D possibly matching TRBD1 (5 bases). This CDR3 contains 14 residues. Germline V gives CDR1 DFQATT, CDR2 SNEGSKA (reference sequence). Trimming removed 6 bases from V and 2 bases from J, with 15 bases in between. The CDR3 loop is CSADDSPLTDTQYF. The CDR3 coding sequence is TGCAGTGCGGACGACAGCCCTCTCACAGATACGCAGTATTTT.

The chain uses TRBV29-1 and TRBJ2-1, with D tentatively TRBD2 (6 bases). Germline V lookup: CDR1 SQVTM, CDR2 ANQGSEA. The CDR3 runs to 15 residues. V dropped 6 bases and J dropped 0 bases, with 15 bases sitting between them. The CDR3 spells CSVPGDGGSYNEQFF. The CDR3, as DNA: TGCAGCGTGCCTGGGGACGGGGGCTCCTACAATGAGCAGTTCTTC.

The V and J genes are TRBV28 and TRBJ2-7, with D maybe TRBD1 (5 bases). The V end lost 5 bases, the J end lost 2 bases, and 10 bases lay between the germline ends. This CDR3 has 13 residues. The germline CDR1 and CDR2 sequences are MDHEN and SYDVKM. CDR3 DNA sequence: TGTGCCAGCAGTAAGGCAGGGACCTACGAGCAGTACTTC. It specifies CASSKAGTYEQYF.

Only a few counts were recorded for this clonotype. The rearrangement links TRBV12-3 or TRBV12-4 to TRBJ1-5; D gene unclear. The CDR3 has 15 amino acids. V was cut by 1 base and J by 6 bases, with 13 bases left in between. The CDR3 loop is CASSLDGVGAQPQHF. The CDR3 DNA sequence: TGTGCCAGCAGTTTAGATGGGGTGGGCGCTCAGCCCCAGCATTTT.

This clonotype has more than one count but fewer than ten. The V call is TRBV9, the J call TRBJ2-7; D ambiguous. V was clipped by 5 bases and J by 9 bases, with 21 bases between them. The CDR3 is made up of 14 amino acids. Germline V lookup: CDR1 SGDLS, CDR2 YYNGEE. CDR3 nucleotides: TGTGCCAGCAGTGGCGGTGAAGGCCTGACGCGGCAGTACTTC. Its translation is CASSGGEGLTRQYF.

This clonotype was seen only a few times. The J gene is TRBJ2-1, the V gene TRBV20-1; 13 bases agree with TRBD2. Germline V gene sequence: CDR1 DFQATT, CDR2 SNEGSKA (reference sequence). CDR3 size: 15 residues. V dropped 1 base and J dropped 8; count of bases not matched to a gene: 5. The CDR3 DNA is TGCAGTGCTAGAGTCGGGACTAGCGGGGCCTATGAGCAGTTCTTC. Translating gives CSARVGTSGAYEQFF.